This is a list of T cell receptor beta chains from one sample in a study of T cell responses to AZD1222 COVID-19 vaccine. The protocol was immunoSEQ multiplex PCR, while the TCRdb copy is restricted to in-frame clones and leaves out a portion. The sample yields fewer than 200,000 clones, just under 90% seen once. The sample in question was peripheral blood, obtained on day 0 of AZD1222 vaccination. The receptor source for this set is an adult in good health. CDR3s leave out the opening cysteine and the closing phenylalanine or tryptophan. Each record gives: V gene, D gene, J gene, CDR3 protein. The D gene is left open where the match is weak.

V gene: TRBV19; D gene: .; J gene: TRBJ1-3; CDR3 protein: ASPGTSGNTIY
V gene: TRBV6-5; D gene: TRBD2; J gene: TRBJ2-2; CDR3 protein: ASGLAGVVAGELF
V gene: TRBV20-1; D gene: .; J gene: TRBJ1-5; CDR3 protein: SASRQTAQH
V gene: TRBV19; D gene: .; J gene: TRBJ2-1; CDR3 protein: ASSIAGFQGPNEQF
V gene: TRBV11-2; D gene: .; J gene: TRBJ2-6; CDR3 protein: ASSWYSGANVLT
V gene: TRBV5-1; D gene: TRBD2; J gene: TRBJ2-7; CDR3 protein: ASSSAPGLAPYEQY
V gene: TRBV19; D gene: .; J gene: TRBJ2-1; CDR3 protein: ASEQGEQF
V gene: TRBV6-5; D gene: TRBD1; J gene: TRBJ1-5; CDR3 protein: ASRLGQVGNQPQH
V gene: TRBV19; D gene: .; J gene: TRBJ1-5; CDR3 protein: ASSGRGRYSNQPQH
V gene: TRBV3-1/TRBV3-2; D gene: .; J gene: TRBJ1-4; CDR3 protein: ASSQGGGKLF
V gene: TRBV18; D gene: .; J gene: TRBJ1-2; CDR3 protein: ASSPQGDVYGYT
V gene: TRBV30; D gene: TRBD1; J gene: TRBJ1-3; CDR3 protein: AWSQNRGSGNTIY
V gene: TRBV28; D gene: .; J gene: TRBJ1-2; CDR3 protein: ASSSRRTVTNGYT
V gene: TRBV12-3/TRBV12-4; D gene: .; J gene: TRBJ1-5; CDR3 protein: ASSLQVQPQH
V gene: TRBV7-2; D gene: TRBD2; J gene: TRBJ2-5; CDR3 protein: ASSRTGGETQY
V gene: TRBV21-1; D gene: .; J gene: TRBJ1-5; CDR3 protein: ASSKLLRGVNQPQH
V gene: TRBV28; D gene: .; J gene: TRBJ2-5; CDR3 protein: ASSFSGNHQETQY
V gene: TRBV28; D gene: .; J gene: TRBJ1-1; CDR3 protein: ASSLARIDTEAF
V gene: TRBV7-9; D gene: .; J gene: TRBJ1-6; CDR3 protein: ASSLGQALH
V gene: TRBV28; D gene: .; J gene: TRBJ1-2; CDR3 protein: ASRPRSSAGYT
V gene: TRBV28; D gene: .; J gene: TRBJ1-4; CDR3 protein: ASRPPSSNEKLF
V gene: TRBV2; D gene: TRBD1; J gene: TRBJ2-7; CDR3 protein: ASSLRQGSSYEQY
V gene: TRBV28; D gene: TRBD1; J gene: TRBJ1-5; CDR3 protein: ASSFPGGNQPQH
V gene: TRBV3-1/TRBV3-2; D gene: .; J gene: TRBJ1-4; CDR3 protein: ASSQVGGTSEKLF
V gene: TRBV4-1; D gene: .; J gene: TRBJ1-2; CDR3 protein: ASSQPVAGYT
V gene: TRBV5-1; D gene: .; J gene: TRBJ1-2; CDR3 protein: ASSLAGAGSRRGYT
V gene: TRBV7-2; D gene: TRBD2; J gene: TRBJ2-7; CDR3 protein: ASSLDLAGGNVGQY
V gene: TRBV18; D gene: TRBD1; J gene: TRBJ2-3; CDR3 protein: ASSPGTGRGDTQY
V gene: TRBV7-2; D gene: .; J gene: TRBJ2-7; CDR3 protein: ASTPTPGGTYEQY
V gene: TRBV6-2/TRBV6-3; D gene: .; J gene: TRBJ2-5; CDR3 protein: ASSSGLSVQETQY
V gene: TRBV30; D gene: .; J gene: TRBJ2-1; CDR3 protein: AFSGTASYNEQF
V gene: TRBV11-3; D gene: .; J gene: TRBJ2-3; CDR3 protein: ASSPGLKGTDTQY
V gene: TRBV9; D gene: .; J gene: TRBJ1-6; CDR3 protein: ASSAFTGGSPLH
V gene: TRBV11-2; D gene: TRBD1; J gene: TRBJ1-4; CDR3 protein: ASTNTQGQGSEKLF
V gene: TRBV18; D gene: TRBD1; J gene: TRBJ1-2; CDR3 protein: ASSTGDTDYGYT
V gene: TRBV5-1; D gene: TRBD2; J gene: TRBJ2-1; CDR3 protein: ASSGLAGVYNEQF
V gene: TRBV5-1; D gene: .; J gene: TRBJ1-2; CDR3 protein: ASSLGSGVGDGYT
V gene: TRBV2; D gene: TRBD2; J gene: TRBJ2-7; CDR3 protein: ASHSGSLGSYEQY
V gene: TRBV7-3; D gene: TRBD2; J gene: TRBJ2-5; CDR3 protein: ASSLGPGLAGQETQY
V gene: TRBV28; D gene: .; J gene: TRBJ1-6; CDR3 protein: ASSLNPGDNSPLH
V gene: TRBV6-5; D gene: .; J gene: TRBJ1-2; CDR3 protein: ASSKPQQYGYT
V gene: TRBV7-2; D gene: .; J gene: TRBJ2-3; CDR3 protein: ASSLATDTDTQY
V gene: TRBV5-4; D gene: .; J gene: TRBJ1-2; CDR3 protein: ASSLAAGVGNYGYT
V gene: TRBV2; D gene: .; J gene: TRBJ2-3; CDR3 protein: ASSDVRDTDTQY
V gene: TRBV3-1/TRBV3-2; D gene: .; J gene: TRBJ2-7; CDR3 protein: ASSVKVGGVSSYEQY
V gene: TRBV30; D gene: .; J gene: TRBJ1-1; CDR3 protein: AWGRVNTEAF
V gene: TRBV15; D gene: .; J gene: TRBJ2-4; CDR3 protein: ATSRGRAMGNIQY
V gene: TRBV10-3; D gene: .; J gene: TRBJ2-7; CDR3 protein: AVQGIDEQY
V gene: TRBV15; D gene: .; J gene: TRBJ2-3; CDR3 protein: ATSRAADTQY
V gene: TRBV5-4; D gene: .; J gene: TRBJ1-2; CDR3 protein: ASSLSAEFYGYT
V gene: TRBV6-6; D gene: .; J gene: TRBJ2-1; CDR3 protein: ASRRLSAGANNEQF